These 12 T cell receptor beta chains were sequenced from one sample in a study of response to subunit inactivated influenza vaccine. TCRdb processed the RT-PCR reads anew with MiXCR; each CDR3 protein has one entry. The data show around 850,000 distinct CDR3 sequences, 18% seen once. The sequenced sample was PBMCs from blood, obtained less than 6 days after vaccination. The source of these receptors is a man aged 50 to 59 who received an inactivated influenza vaccine.

The chain is built from TRBV6-5 and TRBJ2-5; D is possibly TRBD2 (6 bases). The CDR3 is made up of 14 amino acids. Trimming stripped 2 bases from V and 4 bases from J, with 11 bases between. CDR1 and CDR2 (germline): MNHEY, SVGAGI. As DNA, the CDR3 is TGTGCCAGCAGTTACACGGCGGGGCGAGAGACCCAGTACTTC. It yields the protein CASSYTAGRETQYF.

The chain is built from TRBV4-2 and TRBJ2-5; 8 bases are a match to TRBD2. The V gene's germline CDR1 is LGHNA and CDR2 YNFKEQ. CDR3 length equals 18 residues. J lost 2 bases, V lost 0 bases, and 11 bases had no gene match. CDR3 amino acids: CASSQDGPRTSQQETQYF. CDR3 in DNA: TGTGCCAGCAGCCAAGACGGCCCCAGGACTAGCCAACAAGAGACCCAGTACTTC.

This clonotype turned up a few times. The rearrangement links TRBV6-2 or TRBV6-3 to TRBJ1-5, with D unresolved. Germline V gene sequence: CDR1 MNHEY, CDR2 SVGEGT. V was shortened by 0 bases and J by 2 bases, with 11 bases between the two germline ends. This CDR3 region has 16 residues. The CDR3 reads CASSYSMGRGNQPQHF. CDR3 in DNA: TGTGCCAGCAGTTACTCGATGGGAAGGGGCAATCAGCCCCAGCATTTT.

This clonotype has only a few counts. This sequence joins TRBV20-1 and TRBJ2-7; 8 bases fit TRBD1. Germline CDR1 reads DFQATT; CDR2 reads SNEGSKA (reference sequence). This CDR3 contains 13 residues. The V segment lost 0 bases and the J segment 7 bases; nucleotides outside the gene matches: 5. CDR3 amino acids: CSARDRDRWEQYF. The CDR3 region has the DNA TGCAGTGCTAGAGATCGGGACAGGTGGGAGCAGTACTTC.

J is TRBJ2-7 and V is TRBV20-1; TRBD1 might be the D (6 bases). V shed 3 bases and J shed 3 bases, with 12 bases lying between them. Per germline, CDR1 DFQATT and CDR2 SNEGSKA (reference sequence). The CDR3 has 13 amino acids. CDR3 in amino acids: CSARRWGLYEQYF. The CDR3, as DNA: TGCAGTGCTAGGAGATGGGGGCTCTACGAGCAGTACTTC.

This clonotype has only a few counts. The chain carries TRBV24-1 and TRBJ2-1; either TRBD1 or TRBD2 may supply D (5 bases each). Germline lookup yields CDR1 KGHDR and CDR2 SFDVKD. CDR3 size: 18 residues. V was cut by 4 bases and J by 1 base, with 19 bases left in between. The CDR3 loop reads CATSDPGTDRRSYNEQFF. CDR3 DNA sequence: TGTGCCACCAGTGACCCCGGGACGGATCGTAGGTCCTACAATGAGCAGTTCTTC.

The J gene is TRBJ2-2, the V gene TRBV4-3; 10 bases are shared with TRBD1. With 4 bases clipped from V and 4 bases from J, the junction kept 3 bases outside the gene matches. This CDR3 has 15 residues. Germline CDR1 and CDR2: LGHNA and YSLEER. CDR3 bases: TGCGCCAGCAGCCGACGGGACAGGGGCACCGGGGAGCTGTTTTTT. This translates into CASSRRDRGTGELFF.

The V and J genes are TRBV6-1 and TRBJ1-5; no firm D call. Germline V gene sequence: CDR1 MNHNS, CDR2 SASEGT. The CDR3 has 14 residues. Trimming removed 1 base at V and 7 bases at J, with 11 bases between. CDR3 DNA sequence: TGTGCCAGCAGTGAAGGTTCAGTGATGCAGCCCCAGCATTTT. Translated: CASSEGSVMQPQHF.

J is TRBJ2-3 and V is TRBV5-1, with D perhaps TRBD2 (6 bases). From germline, CDR1 is SGHRS and CDR2 YFSETQ. V was clipped by 0 bases and J by 0 bases, with 26 bases between them. This CDR3 has 21 residues. This chain's CDR3 is CASSLAGDFIPNRGSTDTQYF. CDR3 sequence (DNA): TGCGCCAGCAGCTTGGCTGGGGACTTCATTCCAAACCGTGGTAGCACAGATACGCAGTATTTT.

This clonotype has more than one count but fewer than ten. The V call is TRBV11-2, the J call TRBJ2-5, with D possibly being TRBD1 or TRBD2 (6 bases each). Trimming removed 1 base from V and 7 bases from J, with 25 bases in between. The length of the CDR3 is 18 residues. Germline CDR1 SGHAT, CDR2 FQNNGV. The CDR3 spells CASSLGSALPGARGTQYF. The DNA for the CDR3 is TGTGCCAGCAGCTTAGGTTCGGCCCTACCGGGGGCACGGGGGACCCAGTACTTC.

The CDR3 nucleotides are TGTGCCAGCAGCGTTACAGGGGCTCCCGGGGAGCTGTTTTTT. Translating gives CASSVTGAPGELFF. This chain uses TRBV9 with TRBJ2-2; 7 bases match TRBD1. The CDR3 consists of 14 residues. Germline V gives CDR1 SGDLS, CDR2 YYNGEE. V was clipped by 2 bases and J by 6 bases; unmatched bases: 4.

The chain has TRBV29-1 and TRBJ1-1; D is unresolved. This CDR3 has 13 amino acids. Trimming pared 5 bases from V and 3 bases from J, leaving 13 bases between. CDR1 and CDR2 (germline): SQVTM, ANQGSEA. This CDR3 reads CSVRQRVDTEAFF. CDR3 sequence (DNA): TGCAGCGTTCGCCAACGGGTGGACACTGAAGCTTTCTTT.